Each of the 29 T cell receptor beta chains below was sequenced from the same sample in a study of T cells after posttransplantation cyclophosphamide. Assay: immunoSEQ multiplex PCR; the TCRdb copy retains only in-frame clones and omits some. Found here are 45,000 or so clones, 92% of them singletons; the top ten hold around 3%. Sample: PBMCs. The receptors originated from a woman aged 50 to 60 in good health and a related stem cell transplant donor.

This clone was found a few times. This chain connects TRBV6-4 to TRBJ1-2; perhaps TRBD1 as D (6 bases). The CDR3 length is 12 residues. Trimming pared 6 bases from V and 7 bases from J, leaving 12 bases between. Germline V gene sequence: CDR1 MRHNA, CDR2 SNTAGT. As DNA, the CDR3 is TGTGCCAGCAGGAGCAGGGGCGGTGGCTACACCTTC. Translating it yields CASRSRGGGYTF.

CDR3 DNA sequence: TGTGCCAGCAGCGCAGGGGGCTTAGGAGAGACCCAGTACTTC. It translates to CASSAGGLGETQYF. V is TRBV2 and J is TRBJ2-5, with 8 nucleotides matching TRBD1. CDR1 SNHLY and CDR2 FYNNEI come from the germline V gene. With 6 bases clipped from V and 4 bases from J, the junction kept 7 bases outside the gene matches. The CDR3 length is 14 residues.

This chain links TRBV19 with TRBJ2-2; no firm D call. This CDR3 is built from 14 residues. V dropped 6 bases and J dropped 3 bases, with 11 bases sitting between them. Germline V lookup: CDR1 LNHDA, CDR2 SQIVND (reference sequence). CDR3 protein: CASSTSSHTGELFF. The CDR3 DNA sequence: TGTGCCAGTAGCACGAGTTCGCACACCGGGGAGCTGTTTTTT.

CDR3: CASSQDKATLNIQYF. Here the CDR3 DNA reads TGTGCCAGCAGCCAAGATAAGGCGACTTTGAACATTCAGTACTTC. The chain links TRBV14 to TRBJ2-4, with D uncertain. The V gene's germline CDR1 is SGHDN and CDR2 FVKESK. The CDR3 is 15 amino acids. Deletions cut 0 bases from V and 7 bases from J, with 13 bases between.

The V and J genes are TRBV6-6 and TRBJ1-5; a possible D gene is TRBD1 (5 bases). The CDR3 is 16 residues long. Deletions cut 2 bases from V and 0 bases from J, with 11 bases between. In germline, CDR1 is MNHNY, CDR2 SVGAGI (reference sequence). The CDR3 is CASSYGQGGSNQPQHF. The CDR3 nucleotides are TGTGCCAGCAGTTACGGGCAGGGAGGTAGCAATCAGCCCCAGCATTTT.

The chain carries TRBV5-1 and TRBJ1-4; TRBD1 agrees at 8 bases. V dropped 5 bases and J dropped 2; count of bases not matched to a gene: 8. CDR3 size: 16 residues. CDR1 and CDR2 (germline): SGHRS, YFSETQ. The CDR3 coding sequence is TGCGCCAGCAGACAGGCCTACAGGGGGACTAATGAAAAACTGTTTTTT. Translation: CASRQAYRGTNEKLFF.

This clone occurred a few times. The V gene is TRBV28, the J gene TRBJ1-6; 7 nucleotides match TRBD1. CDR1 is MDHEN, CDR2 SYDVKM, per germline. The V segment lost 7 bases and the J segment 8 bases; nucleotides outside the gene matches: 8. The CDR3 has 14 amino acids. The chain's CDR3 is CASTPGTDDSPLHF. For the CDR3, the DNA is TGTGCCAGCACCCCGGGGACAGATGATTCACCCCTCCACTTT.

The chain couples TRBV5-5 to TRBJ1-1, with a tentative D call TRBD1 (6 bases). V was cut by 4 bases and J by 0 bases, with 10 bases left in between. Germline loops: CDR1 SGHKS, CDR2 YYEKEE (reference sequence). CDR3 length equals 14 residues. CDR3 protein: CASSQGFMNTEAFF. CDR3 nucleotides: TGTGCCAGCAGCCAGGGGTTTATGAACACTGAAGCTTTCTTT.

The chain combines TRBV6-4 with TRBJ1-1; no clear D gene. Per the germline V gene, CDR1 is MRHNA and CDR2 is SNTAGT. Trimming shortened V by 5 bases and J by 4 bases, and 14 bases separated the two germline ends. The CDR3 runs to 14 residues. The CDR3 DNA reads as TGTGCCAGCAGTCCCCAACCGGGAGGCACTGAAGCTTTCTTT. Translating gives CASSPQPGGTEAFF.

The CDR3 loop is CASRPGQGNTEAFF. CDR3 sequence (DNA): TGTGCCAGCAGACCCGGACAGGGGAACACTGAAGCTTTCTTT. The chain employs TRBV2 and TRBJ1-1; 8 positions match TRBD1. Germline V gene lookup returns CDR1 SNHLY and CDR2 FYNNEI. The trim removed 6 bases at V and 1 base at J, leaving 4 bases unmatched. The CDR3 loop spans 14 amino acids.

The V gene is TRBV11-2, the J gene TRBJ2-1, with D possibly TRBD1 on 6 matching bases. V was trimmed by 5 bases and J by 6 bases, leaving 17 bases between them. This CDR3 has 15 amino acids. CDR1 SGHAT and CDR2 FQNNGV come from the germline V gene. The CDR3 DNA follows: TGTGCCAGCAGCCTAATGGGGGCGGTGGGCAATGAGCAGTTCTTC. It encodes CASSLMGAVGNEQFF.

This rearrangement joins TRBV2 to TRBJ1-6; D unresolved. Trimming shortened V by 7 bases and J by 0 bases, and 13 bases separated the two germline ends. The CDR3 is 16 residues long. Germline assignment: CDR1 SNHLY and CDR2 FYNNEI. This CDR3 reads CASKPGVSSYNSPLHF. The CDR3 DNA reads TGTGCCAGCAAACCGGGAGTAAGCTCCTATAATTCACCCCTCCACTTT.

The V gene is TRBV6-1, the J gene TRBJ1-6, with a possible D match to TRBD1 (5 bases). This CDR3 region has 16 residues. CDR1 and CDR2 from the germline V gene are MNHNS and SASEGT. Trimming cost V 2 bases and J 9 bases, with 17 bases left between them. CDR3: CASSETWGAIPSPLHF. The CDR3 DNA sequence: TGTGCCAGCAGTGAAACATGGGGCGCGATACCTTCACCCCTCCACTTT.

The gene calls are TRBV7-8 and TRBJ2-2, with 7 bases aligning to TRBD1. The CDR3 consists of 14 residues. The J segment lost 3 bases and the V segment lost 5 bases, leaving 3 bases of the junction unmatched. Germline assignment: CDR1 SGHVS and CDR2 FQNEAQ. The DNA for the CDR3 is TGTGCCAGCAGCAGAGACAGGGACACCGGGGAGCTGTTTTTT. Translation: CASSRDRDTGELFF.

V is TRBV11-1 and J is TRBJ1-5; no firm D call. The CDR3 runs 13 residues. Germline CDR1 and CDR2: SGHAT and FQDESV (reference sequence). Trimming cost V 5 bases and J 11 bases, with 16 bases left between them. DNA for the CDR3: TGTGCCAGCAGCCCCGTCGTCGGAGCGACCCAGCATTTT. Amino acids: CASSPVVGATQHF.

CDR3 DNA: TGTGCCAGTAGTCCCTTGCCGGGGGGACATGAGCAGTTCTTC. The encoded protein is CASSPLPGGHEQFF. This chain links TRBV19 with TRBJ2-1; 7 nucleotides match TRBD2. In germline, CDR1 is LNHDA, CDR2 SQIVND (reference sequence). The trim removed 5 bases at V and 8 bases at J, leaving 9 bases unmatched. CDR3 size: 14 residues.

The rearrangement uses TRBV27 and TRBJ2-7, with D uncertain. Germline CDR1 MNHEY, CDR2 SMNVEV (reference sequence). This CDR3 is 13 amino acids long. Trimming shortened V by 5 bases and J by 4 bases, and 12 bases separated the two germline ends. DNA of the CDR3: TGTGCCAGCAGTGTGGGTCCGACTTACGAGCAGTACTTC. Encoded protein: CASSVGPTYEQYF.

The CDR3: CSALAGGGTDTQYF. CDR3 sequence (DNA): TGCAGCGCCCTCGCAGGGGGCGGCACAGATACGCAGTATTTT. The chain carries TRBV29-1 and TRBJ2-3; TRBD1 matches at 8 bases. The V segment lost 7 bases and the J segment 1 base; nucleotides outside the gene matches: 7. Germline V gene sequence: CDR1 SQVTM, CDR2 ANQGSEA. This CDR3 contains 14 residues.

This sequence joins TRBV5-6 and TRBJ2-7, with TRBD1 matching 9 bases. The CDR3 extends over 15 amino acids. The V gene end was trimmed by 2 bases and the J gene end by 3 bases; junction bases not matched to a gene: 6. Germline V gene sequence: CDR1 SGHDT, CDR2 YYEEEE. Here the CDR3 DNA reads TGTGCCAGCAGCTTAGGACAGGGGCTCATCTACGAGCAGTACTTC. Translation: CASSLGQGLIYEQYF.

This clone occurred a few times. This chain links TRBV6-1 with TRBJ1-1; 9 bases align to TRBD1. The V gene's germline CDR1 is MNHNS and CDR2 SASEGT. V was clipped by 2 bases and J by 4 bases; unmatched bases: 5. The CDR3 consists of 15 residues. Here the CDR3 DNA reads TGTGCCAGCAGTGAATTTACAGGGGGCCTCACTGAAGCTTTCTTT. Translating it yields CASSEFTGGLTEAFF.

The table lists this clone with a count of one. The CDR3 region has the DNA TGTGCCAGTAGTACCCGGACTAGCGGCCTCTACGAGCAGTACTTC. Protein product: CASSTRTSGLYEQYF. This sequence joins TRBV19 and TRBJ2-7; TRBD2 matches 10 bases. Unmatched junction bases numbered 6, after V lost 4 bases and J lost 3 bases. The CDR3 loop spans 15 amino acids. Germline V gene data show CDR1 as LNHDA and CDR2 as SQIVND (reference sequence).

The V and J genes are TRBV25-1 and TRBJ2-7; 9 nucleotides line up with TRBD2. Germline V gene data show CDR1 as MGHDK and CDR2 as SYGVNS. Germline trimming cut 5 bases from V and 7 bases from J; bases unmatched to any gene: 12. The CDR3 is 15 amino acids. CDR3 nucleotides: TGTGCCAGCAGTTTCCCGACTAGCGGCACCAGGGAGCAGTACTTC. Amino acid sequence: CASSFPTSGTREQYF.

The chain uses TRBV19 and TRBJ2-7; 7 positions agree with TRBD1. Germline values: CDR1 LNHDA, CDR2 SQIVND (reference sequence). V lost 4 bases to trimming and J lost 6 bases; unmatched junction nucleotides: 6. The CDR3 covers 13 residues. The CDR3, as DNA: TGTGCCAGTAGTACGGGACAGCGGTTCGAGCAGTACTTC. Residues: CASSTGQRFEQYF.

CDR3 amino acids: CASSLGQADTQYF. In DNA, the CDR3 is TGTGCCAGTAGTCTAGGACAGGCAGATACGCAGTATTTT. The rearrangement links TRBV19 to TRBJ2-3, with 7 bases identical to TRBD1. V shed 5 bases, J shed 4 bases, and the junction held 3 bases outside the gene matches. Germline CDR1 LNHDA, CDR2 SQIVND (reference sequence). CDR3 length equals 13 residues.

The chain couples TRBV19 to TRBJ1-2, with no clear D. The CDR3 sequence is 11 residues long. V lost 9 bases to trimming and J lost 7 bases, with 12 bases between them. CDR1 is LNHDA and CDR2 is SQIVND in the germline V gene (reference sequence). CDR3: CASQTKGGYTF. The DNA of the CDR3 is TGTGCCAGCCAAACTAAAGGTGGCTACACCTTC.

This clone was observed once. The chain links TRBV2 to TRBJ1-2; D might be TRBD1 (6 bases). Trimming took 1 base from V and 2 from J, leaving 11 bases between them. In germline, CDR1 is SNHLY, CDR2 FYNNEI. This CDR3 contains 15 residues. The CDR3: CASSEVRDTNYGYTF. The CDR3 nucleotides read TGTGCCAGCAGTGAAGTCCGGGACACGAACTATGGCTACACCTTC.

The chain combines TRBV5-1 with TRBJ2-3; 8 bases align to TRBD2. J lost 2 bases, V lost 0 bases, and 8 bases had no gene match. This CDR3 spans 17 amino acids. Germline V lookup: CDR1 SGHRS, CDR2 YFSETQ. The CDR3 DNA sequence: TGCGCCAGCAGCTTGGCCTCAAGCGGGGGTCCCACAGATACGCAGTATTTT. This encodes CASSLASSGGPTDTQYF.

This clone was picked up a small number of times. CDR3: CASSYGLAETQYF. Written as DNA, the CDR3 is TGTGCCAGCAGCTATGGACTAGCGGAGACCCAGTACTTC. The V call is TRBV7-8, the J call TRBJ2-5; 9 bases align to TRBD2. This CDR3 has 13 amino acids. V dropped 4 bases and J dropped 5; count of bases not matched to a gene: 2. The germline gives CDR1 SGHVS, CDR2 FQNEAQ.

The CDR3 protein is CASSQGGGFPTLQETQYF. Written as DNA, the CDR3 is TGCGCCAGCAGCCAAGGGGGGGGGTTCCCTACCCTTCAAGAGACCCAGTACTTC. The gene calls are TRBV4-1 and TRBJ2-5; 7 nucleotides align to TRBD2. The CDR3 has 18 residues. CDR1 is MGHRA and CDR2 is YSYEKL in the germline V gene. V gave up 1 base and J gave up 2 bases; unmatched junction bases: 13.